This TCR beta chain came from a study of cytomegalovirus exposure and HLA in healthy donors. Study in general: Tens of millions of unique TCRs, all from HLA-typed donors, were included in an early release of the data.

Though nominally healthy at sampling, donors likely had unrecorded immune exposures. Concerning this clone itself: The antigen is not known.

Primers included in the PCR were 60 Vbeta and 13 Jbeta primers. Measured with immunoSEQ multiplex PCR; TCRdb has only the in-frame clones, and not every one. The sample yields approximately 120,000 clones, roughly 71% seen once. The germline V and J ends were trimmed by 7 bases and 10 bases, with 17 bases remaining between them. Germline assignment: CDR1 LNHDA and CDR2 SQIVND (reference sequence). The CDR3 extends over 14 amino acids. Study-wide points: At a 0.05 false discovery rate, a later analysis found 18,000 or so TCR beta sequences to be associated with HLA alleles.

The V and J genes are TRBV19 and TRBJ1-6; TRBD1 might be the D (5 bases). This receptor was obtained from a woman between 50 and 59 years old in good health and CMV-seropositive. What was sequenced was PBMCs. This CDR3 reads CASTWEGIGSPLHF. For the CDR3, the DNA is TGTGCCAGTACCTGGGAGGGGATCGGCTCACCCCTCCACTTT.